Listed below are T cell receptor beta chains from one sample, sequenced in a study of shared clonotypes between healthy human individuals. Using immunoSEQ multiplex PCR, the repertoire was profiled, and TCRdb retains in-frame clones only, with some absent. The table records 1,100,000 or so clones, 75% to 80% of them present only once. The sample taken for sequencing was memory CD4+ T cells from PBMCs. These receptors were collected from a man aged 18 to 30 in good health. Some clones in this sample may be carry-over from other donors' samples. Each CDR3 is given with its conserved first and last residue. Fields, in order: clone size, V gene, D gene, J gene, CDR3 protein, CDR3 DNA. The D gene is left open where the match is weak. Expanded clones are given a class, and other clones once, few, many or no size at all.

.	TRBV30	TRBD2	TRBJ2-1	CAWSAPGTSGRRSYNEQFF	TGTGCCTGGAGTGCCCCAGGGACTAGCGGGAGAAGGTCCTACAATGAGCAGTTCTTC
.	TRBV28	.	TRBJ1-5	CASSLGTGSGQPQHF	TGTGCCAGCAGTTTAGGAACAGGGTCGGGGCAGCCCCAGCATTTT
.	TRBV11-2	TRBD2	TRBJ2-3	CASSPSILAGSSTDTQYF	TGTGCCAGCAGCCCCTCGATACTAGCGGGATCGAGCACAGATACGCAGTATTTT
.	TRBV28	TRBD2	TRBJ2-3	CASSDPQWTSGRPTDTQYF	TGTGCCAGCAGCGACCCTCAGTGGACTAGCGGGAGGCCCACAGATACGCAGTATTTT
.	TRBV28	TRBD2	TRBJ2-3	CASRTSGWRTDTQYF	TGTGCCAGCAGGACTAGCGGTTGGAGGACAGATACGCAGTATTTT
.	TRBV2	TRBD1	TRBJ2-7	CASSRGQGATSYEQYF	TGTGCCAGCAGTCGGGGACAGGGGGCGACTTCCTACGAGCAGTACTTC
few	TRBV19	TRBD2	TRBJ2-1	CASSIFPAGGYNEQFF	TGTGCCAGTAGTATCTTCCCAGCGGGAGGCTACAATGAGCAGTTCTTC
.	TRBV2	.	TRBJ2-4	CASRQNIQYF	TGTGCCAGCAGACAGAACATTCAGTACTTC
once	TRBV7-9	.	TRBJ2-1	CASSSQSLFSYNEQFF	TGTGCCAGCAGCTCCCAAAGTCTCTTCTCCTACAATGAGCAGTTCTTC
.	TRBV6-5	.	TRBJ2-7	CASSYSRGSSYEQYF	TGTGCCAGCAGTTACTCGCGGGGTAGCTCCTACGAGCAGTACTTC
.	TRBV29-1	.	TRBJ2-7	CSAQGLFGGFGYEQYF	TGCAGCGCCCAAGGCCTATTCGGGGGTTTCGGCTACGAGCAGTACTTC
.	TRBV5-1	.	TRBJ2-5	CASSYDLTTSQETQYF	TGCGCCAGCAGCTATGACTTAACTACTAGTCAAGAGACCCAGTACTTC
.	TRBV5-4	.	TRBJ2-2	CASSLGRNTGELFF	TGTGCCAGCAGCTTGGGCAGGAACACCGGGGAGCTGTTTTTT
.	TRBV28	TRBD1	TRBJ2-2	CASSSPGTGSGELFF	TGTGCCAGCAGTTCCCCTGGGACAGGGTCCGGGGAGCTGTTTTTT
.	TRBV2	TRBD1	TRBJ1-2	CASSEVPRGDYGYTF	TGTGCCAGCAGTGAAGTTCCCAGGGGGGACTATGGCTACACCTTC
.	TRBV7-2	TRBD2	TRBJ2-1	CASRPGTSGSYNEQFF	TGTGCCAGCAGGCCTGGGACTAGCGGATCCTACAATGAGCAGTTCTTC
.	TRBV4-3	TRBD2	TRBJ2-5	CASSQDAEGTSGSHYF	TGCGCCAGCAGCCAAGATGCCGAGGGGACTAGCGGGTCCCATTACTTC
.	TRBV27	.	TRBJ1-4	CASTGRHNEKLFF	TGTGCCAGCACTGGACGGCATAATGAAAAACTGTTTTTT
.	TRBV9	.	TRBJ2-7	CASSVGATISYEQYF	TGTGCCAGCAGCGTAGGGGCGACAATCTCCTACGAGCAGTACTTC
.	TRBV30	TRBD2	TRBJ2-7	CAWSGHGLAGGYEQYF	TGTGCCTGGAGTGGCCACGGACTAGCGGGAGGTTACGAGCAGTACTTC
few	TRBV2	TRBD2	TRBJ2-7	CASSDGGGRDEQYF	TGTGCCAGCAGTGATGGGGGAGGGAGGGACGAGCAGTACTTC
few	TRBV10-2	.	TRBJ1-5	CASSQRLGLNQPQHF	TGCGCCAGCAGTCAAAGGTTGGGACTCAATCAGCCCCAGCATTTT
.	TRBV9	TRBD2	TRBJ2-7	CASSGGLAGGPEGVYEQYF	TGTGCCAGCAGCGGGGGACTAGCGGGAGGCCCAGAAGGGGTGTACGAGCAGTACTTC
.	TRBV14	.	TRBJ1-1	CASSQFGRHPNTEAFF	TGTGCCAGCAGCCAATTTGGAAGACATCCGAACACTGAAGCTTTCTTT
many	TRBV15	.	TRBJ1-2	CATSRVGTGRLFGYTF	TGTGCCACCAGCAGAGTGGGAACAGGGAGACTATTTGGCTACACCTTC
many	TRBV10-3	.	TRBJ1-1	CAIGGRGGTEAFF	TGTGCCATCGGTGGAAGGGGTGGAACTGAAGCTTTCTTT
few	TRBV30	.	TRBJ2-1	CAWSGRTVSYNEQFF	TGTGCCTGGAGTGGGCGGACAGTCTCCTACAATGAGCAGTTCTTC
.	TRBV19	.	TRBJ2-2	CASSSLRPTNTGELFF	TGTGCCAGTAGTAGTCTCAGACCTACGAACACCGGGGAGCTGTTTTTT
.	TRBV7-3	.	TRBJ2-5	CASSLSRRETQYF	TGTGCCAGCAGCTTAAGTAGACGGGAGACCCAGTACTTC
.	TRBV7-3	TRBD1	TRBJ1-2	CASSLTPDRGPYGYTF	TGTGCCAGCAGCTTAACACCGGACAGGGGTCCCTATGGCTACACCTTC
few	TRBV7-2	TRBD2	TRBJ2-3	CASSLDRTGGHTQYF	TGTGCCAGCAGCTTAGATCGGACGGGGGGGCATACGCAGTATTTT
.	TRBV9	.	TRBJ1-2	CASSVGAVAGYTF	TGTGCCAGCAGCGTAGGGGCAGTGGCTGGCTACACCTTC
.	TRBV7-2	TRBD2	TRBJ2-7	CASSRLAASYEQYF	TGTGCCAGCAGCCGACTAGCGGCCTCCTACGAGCAGTACTTC
once	TRBV2	.	TRBJ1-1	CASSTSTEAFF	TGTGCCAGCAGTACGAGCACTGAAGCTTTCTTT
.	TRBV6-1	.	TRBJ2-5	CATLGWGKETQYF	TGTGCCACCCTGGGTTGGGGAAAAGAGACCCAGTACTTC
.	TRBV9	.	TRBJ2-1	CASSVSVEMVF	TGTGCCAGCAGCGTAAGCGTAGAGATGGTCTTC
.	TRBV25-1	.	TRBJ2-2	CASSDSITNTGELFF	TGTGCCAGCAGTGACTCAATCACAAACACCGGGGAGCTGTTTTTT
.	TRBV5-6	TRBD2	TRBJ2-1	CASSLMSGAAYNEQFF	TGTGCCAGCAGCTTGATGAGCGGGGCCGCCTACAATGAGCAGTTCTTC
few	TRBV5-5	TRBD1	TRBJ2-2	CASSPRTGNTGELFF	TGTGCCAGCAGCCCCCGGACAGGGAACACCGGGGAGCTGTTTTTT
once	TRBV6-1	TRBD1	TRBJ1-3	CASSQGDSGNTIYF	TGTGCCAGCAGTCAGGGGGACAGTGGAAACACCATATATTTT
.	TRBV2	TRBD1	TRBJ1-5	CASSPDRGFLPQHF	TGTGCCAGCAGTCCGGACAGGGGGTTTCTGCCCCAGCATTTT
.	TRBV28	.	TRBJ1-2	CASSSIGSANYGYTF	TGTGCCAGCAGTTCCATTGGGTCAGCTAACTATGGCTACACCTTC
.	TRBV11-1	.	TRBJ2-3	CASRAQGRTDTQYF	TGTGCCAGCCGGGCCCAGGGACGCACAGATACGCAGTATTTT
.	TRBV27	TRBD1	TRBJ2-3	CASSPGTGRTDTQYF	TGTGCCAGCAGCCCTGGGACAGGGCGTACAGATACGCAGTATTTT
once	TRBV27	TRBD1	TRBJ2-7	CASSGTGGRQGYF	TGTGCCAGCTCCGGGACAGGGGGCCGCCAGGGGTACTTC
medium-sized	TRBV7-3	TRBD1	TRBJ1-2	CASSPSGAGGSYGYTF	TGTGCCAGCAGCCCAAGCGGGGCAGGGGGGAGCTATGGCTACACCTTC
.	TRBV5-6	.	TRBJ1-2	CASTAGSNYGYTF	TGTGCCAGCACCGCAGGGTCTAACTATGGCTACACCTTC
.	TRBV6-1	.	TRBJ2-7	CASSEWGQAYSYEQYF	TGTGCCAGCAGTGAATGGGGGCAGGCCTATTCCTACGAGCAGTACTTC
.	TRBV7-6	TRBD2	TRBJ2-2	CASRNLAGPLGELFF	TGTGCCAGCAGGAATCTAGCGGGCCCTCTGGGGGAGCTGTTTTTT
.	TRBV7-8	TRBD2	TRBJ2-3	CASSLPGGGPDTQYF	TGTGCCAGCAGCCTCCCGGGGGGAGGGCCAGATACGCAGTATTTT
once	TRBV7-8	.	TRBJ2-7	CASSLERLREQYF	TGTGCCAGCAGCTTAGAGCGACTACGCGAGCAGTACTTC
.	TRBV9	.	TRBJ1-1	CASSAVTGNTEAFF	TGTGCCAGCAGCGCCGTGACAGGGAACACTGAAGCTTTCTTT
.	TRBV5-4	.	TRBJ2-3	CASSLLRTDTQYF	TGTGCCAGCAGCCTACTTCGCACAGATACGCAGTATTTT
.	TRBV11-3	TRBD2	TRBJ2-1	CASSGRSGRYGEQFF	TGTGCCAGCAGCGGACGGAGCGGGAGGTACGGTGAGCAGTTCTTC